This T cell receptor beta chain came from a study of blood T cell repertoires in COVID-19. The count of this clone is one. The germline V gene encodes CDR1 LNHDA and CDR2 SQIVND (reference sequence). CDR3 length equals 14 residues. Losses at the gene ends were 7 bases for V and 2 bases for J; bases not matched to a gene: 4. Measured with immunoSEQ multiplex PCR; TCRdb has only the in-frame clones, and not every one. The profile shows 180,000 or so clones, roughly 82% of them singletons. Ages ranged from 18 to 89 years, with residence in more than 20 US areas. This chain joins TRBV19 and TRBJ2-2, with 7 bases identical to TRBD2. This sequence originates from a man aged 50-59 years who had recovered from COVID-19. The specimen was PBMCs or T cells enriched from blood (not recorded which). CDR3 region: CASMGGSNTGELFF. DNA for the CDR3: TGTGCCAGTATGGGCGGGAGCAACACCGGGGAGCTGTTTTTT.